The entry below describes one T cell receptor beta chain. Its specificity is unknown. The CDR3 covers 14 residues. From germline, CDR1 is SQVTM and CDR2 ANQGSEA. Trimming at V came to 7 bases and at J to 5 bases, leaving 11 bases not matched to a gene. Synthesis of TCR cDNA relied on 5'RACE template switching, which attached a universal primer site and UMIs. MiXCR, run by TCRdb on the 5' RACE reads, gives a single entry per CDR3 protein. The sample has 300,000 to 400,000 distinct CDR3 sequences; under 5% are singletons. This sample stems from a study of T cells after yellow fever vaccination. About the study: When fractions had low cell numbers, they were prepared with SMART-Seq v4 Ultra Low Input.

Notes on the study in general: Within FACS-sorted repertoires, abundant clonotypes contaminating from the bulk population could be present.

The TCR sequence derives from a man younger than 35 who received the YFV17D yellow fever vaccine. The chain couples TRBV29-1 to TRBJ2-5; 9 bases map to TRBD2. Material: PBMCs, obtained 5 days after the yellow fever booster vaccination. CDR3 in amino acids: CSAWAGGGQETQYF. The DNA of the CDR3 is TGCAGCGCCTGGGCGGGGGGGGGCCAGGAGACCCAGTACTTC.